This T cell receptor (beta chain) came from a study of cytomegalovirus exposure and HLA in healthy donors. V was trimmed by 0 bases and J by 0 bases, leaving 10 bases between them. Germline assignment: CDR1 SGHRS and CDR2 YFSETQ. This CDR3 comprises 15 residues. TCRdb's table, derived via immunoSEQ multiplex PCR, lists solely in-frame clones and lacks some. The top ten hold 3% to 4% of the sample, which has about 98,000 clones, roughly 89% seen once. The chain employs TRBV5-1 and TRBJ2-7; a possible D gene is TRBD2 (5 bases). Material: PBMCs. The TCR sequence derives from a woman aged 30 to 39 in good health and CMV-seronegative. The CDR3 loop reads CASSLEAANSYEQYF. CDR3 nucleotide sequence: TGCGCCAGCAGCTTGGAAGCGGCGAACTCCTACGAGCAGTACTTC.